The clone carrying this TCR beta chain has only one observation. Its specificity is unknown. This sample is part of a study of T cell repertoires in cytomegalovirus infection. About the research overall: Matching HLA type, along with CMV infection, was indicated by public TCR beta signatures. Regarding the study as a whole: Predominance within the ex vivo response was attributable to HLA-C-restricted CMV-specific TCR beta clonotypes.

Via MiXCR, TCRdb re-called the reads, giving one row per CDR3 protein. The sample holds a few hundred thousand distinct CDR3 sequences, 15% to 20% seen once. The germline CDR1 and CDR2 sequences are LGHNA and YSLEER. CDR3 length: 13 amino acids. V shed 0 bases and J 9 bases; nucleotides not matched to a gene: 4. This sequence joins TRBV4-3 and TRBJ1-1; 7 bases agree with TRBD1. Sequences were obtained from PBMCs. The origin of this receptor is a human donor in good health (CMV status not recorded). Some clones in this sample may be carry-over from other donors' samples. CDR3 protein: CASSQDGDSKAFF. CDR3 sequence (DNA): TGCGCCAGCAGCCAAGATGGGGACAGTAAAGCTTTCTTT.